This T cell receptor (beta chain) is from a study of regulatory T cells in long-lasting Graves disease (dated by TCRdb to the early 2020s). Regarding the study in general: Newly diagnosed Graves' disease patients had taken antithyroid drugs for less than 3 months. The study took place in China and was registered as a clinical trial. Peripheral blood TCR sequencing and RNA sequencing compared persistent Graves' disease patients with newly diagnosed Graves' disease patients. A total of roughly 35 samples underwent TCR sequencing, from roughly 13 patients with persistent Graves' disease and some 20 patients with newly diagnosed Graves' disease.

Findings and caveats that apply to the study as a whole: Only peripheral blood was studied, because thyroid tissue, the primary lesion, was inaccessible. More public clonotypes were shared among persistent patients (roughly 2,900) than among newly diagnosed patients (more than 950). Sequencing and analysis were restricted to the TCR beta chain. Preferential use of TRBV28, TRBJ1-2 and TRBJ2-5 was observed in persistent disease, whereas TRBV20-1 and TRBJ2-1 were favored in newly diagnosed disease. The authors acknowledged the small sample size as a limitation that may reduce accuracy. Compared with newly diagnosed patients, patients with persistent Graves' disease had lower TCR Shannon entropy and fewer highly expanded clones, which suggests clonal expansion.

Taken from the germline V gene, the CDR1 and CDR2 loops are MDHEN and SYDVKM. Inclusive of the bounding cysteine and phenylalanine, the CDR3 is 15 residues long. Just the 45-base CDR3 DNA is kept, in frame starting at base 1. V is pruned by 5 bases and J by 3 bases, leaving 9 bases of the junction without a gene match. Sample time point, as interpreted from the label and publication: newly diagnosed GD, antithyroid drugs for less than 3 months. For both TCR sequencing and RNA sequencing, RNA was extracted from PBMCs in TRIzol. The diagnosis of Graves' disease followed American Thyroid Association guidelines. Patients were recruited from an endocrinology department in Xi'an, China. Each patient gave approximately 10 milliliters of peripheral blood, collected in an EDTA anticoagulant tube. Ficoll Paque Plus density gradient separation was used to isolate PBMCs, and no additional T cell sorting was done. An Agilent 2100 Bioanalyzer and agarose gel were used to assess RNA quality, and a NanoDrop 2000 was used to measure RNA concentration.

This clonotype was counted only a few times. The antigen it recognizes is unknown. No quality values exist for individual bases; no much larger clone is one base distant. Receptor amplification or capture employed multiplex PCR. The sequencer listed for this sample is Illumina HiSeq 4000. To build TCR beta libraries, CDR3 regions were amplified by Arm-PCR using iRepertoire HTBI primers. PCR products were gel purified before sequencing. The authors' analysis ran thus. Across samples, 60 to 70 TRBV and 14 TRBJ segments were identified and used for gene usage analysis of CDR3 amino acid clonotypes. Filtered high-quality paired reads were merged into contigs using COPE and FqMerger. BLAST was used to align contigs to the IMGT TRBV, TRBD and TRBJ reference genes, and CDR3 was defined following IMGT. Clonotypes above 0.1% frequency were classified as highly expanded clones. Repertoire diversity was measured by Shannon entropy, and V-J evenness by the Gini coefficient. A clonotype found in more than one individual was treated as public. The raw public data were reprocessed by TCRdb itself: fastp quality trimming at Q25, MiXCR clonotype calling, in-frame beta chains only. CDR3 protein duplicates are merged, each entry listing the most common genes and DNA. These V and J calls are TCRdb output, not the study's own analysis. Within this sample are 410,000 or so distinct CDR3 sequences, with about 15% of them counted one time only. The ten most abundant clones make up roughly a sixth of the sample.

This same sample was also taken into another study, of T cells in Graves' hyperthyroidism and ophthalmopathy. Per that second paper: Graves' hyperthyroidism was defined as stable when no progression to ophthalmopathy occurred over 18 months of follow-up. The hyperthyroidism patients were between 18 and 65 years old and newly diagnosed, with a disease duration of less than 2 months. The study excluded patients with uncontrolled infections, other autoimmune diseases, pregnancy or lactation. Clinical symptoms, serum thyroxine and TRAb, thyroid ultrasound, and orbital computed tomography formed the basis for the diagnoses. The TCR CDR3 was subjected to a first round of RT-PCR using the HTBI primer set and the Qiagen OneStep RT-PCR kit. Most expanded thyroid clonotypes (frequency above 0.001) were also detected in blood, a finding suggesting that blood repertoires may reflect thyroid immune responses. A 13 V-J signature model separated ophthalmopathy from stable hyperthyroidism, with 87.88% sensitivity and 81% to 82% specificity in cross-validation and 80%/75% in testing. In validation, progression to ophthalmopathy was predicted by the model with nearly 71% sensitivity and roughly 72% specificity, a median of roughly six months before onset. A discovery cohort of about 96 patients, 43 with Graves' ophthalmopathy and about 60 with stable Graves' hyperthyroidism, was used to find distinguishing TCR V-J signatures. Prospective prediction of ophthalmopathy was tested in an independent validation cohort consisting of some 19 hyperthyroidism patients and around 17 patients who later progressed to ophthalmopathy. The approximately 100 discovery patients were divided at random into training and test sets in a 7:3 ratio. Thyroid tissue and blood T-cell repertoires from six Graves' hyperthyroidism patients were also compared in the study. Following sampling, methimazole starting at 30 mg daily was given to hyperthyroidism patients, and high-dose intravenous methylprednisolone was given to ophthalmopathy patients. The libraries were constructed in a second round of multiplex PCR and then size-selected and purified. Libraries were sequenced paired-end with 100 bp reads on an Illumina HiSeq2000. Raw data were processed with SOAPnuke, discarding reads with adapters, uncalled bases, mean Phred below 15, or no exact constant-primer or identifier match. COPE v1.2.5 was used to merge the high-quality paired reads, and each unique nucleotide sequence was defined as a clonotype. Clonotypes were aligned to IMGT TRBV, TRBD and TRBJ reference segments using MiTCR v1.1. Only V-J combinations with frequency above 0.0001, covering 98% to 99.2% of repertoires, were analysed. The TCS score was defined as F50 (clonal expansion) divided by E x V (chaos), with BLOSUM62-based TCRdist calculated between CDR3 peptides within each V-J. Welch's t-statistics and random forest reduced around 550 V-J features to roughly 13, which were used in a naive Bayes classifier (R e1071). Sample size was not statistically predetermined, and blinding of investigators to group allocation was not performed. The paper describes TCR Vbeta CDR3 sequencing of 130 to 150 peripheral blood samples, made up of 43 ophthalmopathy patients, more than 70 hyperthyroidism patients and about 17 progressor patients.

The source is a woman aged 25-40 years with Graves disease. Donor details come from another sample of the same person, matched by shared clones. Recombination linked TRBV28 to TRBJ1-2, and 7 junctional nucleotides match TRBD1. The starting material was peripheral blood mononuclear cells (PBMCs), obtained at new diagnosis, from a patient treated with antithyroid drugs. CDR3 sequence: CASSTSDRADYGYTF. Here is the DNA: TGTGCCAGCAGTACCTCAGACAGGGCCGACTATGGCTACACCTTC.